This paragraph reports one TCR beta chain. The data belong to a study of T cell changes during pregnancy in multiple sclerosis. Sequencing used immunoSEQ multiplex PCR; TCRdb keeps in-frame clones, though not all of them. The top ten hold around 5.2% of the sample, which has about 66,000 clones, 91% seen once. Germline V lookup: CDR1 KGHSH, CDR2 LQKENI. Unmatched junction bases numbered 2, after V lost 4 bases and J lost 2 bases. This CDR3 has 14 residues. The material was CD8+ T cells from peripheral blood mononuclear cells, obtained before pregnancy. The genes are TRBV18 and TRBJ1-3; 7 nucleotides match TRBD1. This clonotype originated in a female donor with multiple sclerosis, enrolled in a pregnancy study. CDR3 sequence (DNA): TGTGCCAGCTCACTTGACAGGGCTGGAAACACCATATATTTT. It translates to CASSLDRAGNTIYF.